This entry lists 29 T cell receptor beta chains sequenced from one sample in a study of T cell repertoires in cytomegalovirus infection. TCRdb re-called the reads through MiXCR, storing one row per CDR3 protein. The repertoire holds around 530,000 distinct CDR3 sequences, with around 27% as singletons. Material: PBMCs. Source of these receptors: a human donor in good health (CMV status not recorded). Some clones in this sample may be carry-over from other donors' samples.

This clonotype was counted between two and nine times. This sequence joins TRBV4-1 and TRBJ1-1; no clear D. Trimming took 1 base from V and 1 from J, leaving 13 bases between them. CDR1 and CDR2 (germline): MGHRA, YSYEKL. This CDR3 is 16 amino acids long. The CDR3 bases are TGCGCCAGCAGCCAAGGTGCGATAGACCAGAACACTGAAGCTTTCTTT. This translates into CASSQGAIDQNTEAFF.

This clonotype was seen a handful of times. The chain couples TRBV28 to TRBJ1-1; D is unclear. The CDR3 has 14 amino acids. CDR1 and CDR2 from the germline V gene are MDHEN and SYDVKM. V lost 8 bases and J lost 1, with 14 bases in between. CDR3 protein: CASRGGGSNTEAFF. The CDR3 region has the DNA TGTGCCAGCCGCGGTGGAGGTTCGAACACTGAAGCTTTCTTT.

This rearrangement joins TRBV19 to TRBJ2-4; 10 nucleotides agree with TRBD1. V gave up 5 bases and J gave up 7 bases; unmatched junction bases: 2. The germline gives CDR1 LNHDA, CDR2 SQIVND (reference sequence). The CDR3 contains 13 residues. The CDR3 DNA is TGTGCCAGTAGTGACAGGGGGCGGAACATTCAGTACTTC. It encodes CASSDRGRNIQYF.

This clonotype was seen a few times. The chain couples TRBV19 to TRBJ2-4; the match to TRBD2 covers 7 bases. This CDR3 comprises 15 residues. The junction had 2 bases not matched to a gene; V was cut back by 3 bases and J by 0 bases. Germline V gives CDR1 LNHDA, CDR2 SQIVND (reference sequence). The CDR3 DNA reads TGTGCCAGTAGTATCGTAGCGGGAGCCAAAAACATTCAGTACTTC. Its translation: CASSIVAGAKNIQYF.

This sequence joins TRBV20-1 and TRBJ2-7, with 10 bases that match TRBD2. The CDR3 has 13 residues. J lost 6 bases, V lost 4 bases, and 6 bases had no gene match. Germline V gene lookup returns CDR1 DFQATT and CDR2 SNEGSKA (reference sequence). The CDR3 DNA sequence: TGCAGTGCTATAACTAGCGGGATTGCCGAGCAGTACGTC. Its translation: CSAITSGIAEQYV.

In nucleotides, the CDR3 is TGCAGCGTTGTGGGACTAGCATTAACCGGGGAGCTGTTTTTT. Translating it yields CSVVGLALTGELFF. V and J are TRBV29-1 and TRBJ2-2; 9 bases match TRBD2. Germline V gene lookup returns CDR1 SQVTM and CDR2 ANQGSEA. J was trimmed by 5 bases and V by 4 bases; bases with no gene match: 5. This CDR3 comprises 14 residues.

The rearrangement uses TRBV7-6 and TRBJ2-7; D possibly corresponds to TRBD2 (6 bases). Between the trimmed V and J ends, which lost 7 bases and 5 bases, there was a span of 12 bases. The CDR3 is 12 residues long. Germline V lookup: CDR1 SGHVS, CDR2 FNYEAQ. Here the CDR3 DNA reads TGTGCCAGCAAAACGGGAGTCCACGAGCAGTACGTC. Amino acids: CASKTGVHEQYV.

V usage is TRBV6-2 or TRBV6-3 and J usage is TRBJ2-1; D is undetermined. V was clipped by 6 bases and J by 4 bases, with 19 bases between them. The CDR3 length is 16 residues. Germline assignment: CDR1 MNHEY and CDR2 SVGEGT. CDR3: CASSLPTIEVYNEQFF. Written as DNA, the CDR3 is TGTGCCAGCAGCCTACCCACTATCGAGGTTTACAATGAGCAGTTCTTC.

The V gene is TRBV7-2, the J gene TRBJ2-7, with D unclear. The CDR3 length is 14 residues. With 0 bases removed from V and 3 bases from J, the gap between germline ends came to 9 bases. CDR1 is SGHTA, CDR2 FQGNSA, per germline. CDR3 DNA sequence: TGTGCCAGCAGCTTAGCTCCGGCTATCTACGAGCAGTACGTC. Its protein is CASSLAPAIYEQYV.

V gene TRBV6-5 combines with J gene TRBJ2-2; 7 positions match TRBD1. CDR3 length equals 16 residues. Germline CDR1 MNHEY, CDR2 SVGAGI. V trimming: 5 bases; J trimming: 4 bases; junction bases outside the gene matches: 10. The CDR3 DNA reads as TGTGCCAGCAGTCAGACTCTGACAGGGTTCACCGGGGAGCTGTTTTTT. Amino acid sequence: CASSQTLTGFTGELFF.

A few counts support this clonotype. This chain joins TRBV2 and TRBJ1-2, with D tentatively TRBD1 (5 bases). Trimming stripped 8 bases from V and 5 bases from J, with 12 bases between. Germline CDR1 is SNHLY and CDR2 is FYNNEI. The CDR3 sequence is 12 residues long. The CDR3 sequence: CASRRTLYGYTF. In DNA form, the CDR3 reads TGTGCCAGCCGGAGGACATTATATGGCTACACCTTC.

In its sample, this clonotype was seen a few times. This chain links TRBV12-5 with TRBJ2-7; D possibly matches TRBD1 or TRBD2 (7 bases each). CDR3 length: 13 amino acids. Germline V gives CDR1 LGHNT, CDR2 FRNRAP. The ends were cut back, 2 bases at V and 7 bases at J, with 12 bases in the middle. The DNA of the CDR3 is TGTGCTAGTGGTTTGATCAGGGGGGGAGAGCAGTACGTC. This translates into CASGLIRGGEQYV.

The CDR3 is CASSFQGPNEKLFF. The CDR3 DNA is TGTGCCAGCAGTTTCCAGGGACCTAATGAAAAACTGTTTTTT. This sequence joins TRBV27 and TRBJ1-4; D is perhaps TRBD1 (5 bases). The CDR3 covers 14 residues. Germline V gene data show CDR1 as MNHEY and CDR2 as SMNVEV (reference sequence). V was trimmed by 3 bases and J by 3 bases, leaving 8 bases between them.

This clonotype was seen only a few times. The V gene is TRBV4-1, the J gene TRBJ1-2, with TRBD1 as a possible D gene (6 bases). Trimming pared 1 base from V and 3 bases from J, leaving 15 bases between. Germline V gene sequence: CDR1 MGHRA, CDR2 YSYEKL. This CDR3 is built from 16 residues. The CDR3 bases are TGCGCCAGCAGCCAAGGTTCAGGGGTACCGGACTATGGCTACACCTTC. Residues: CASSQGSGVPDYGYTF.

The J gene is TRBJ2-1, the V gene TRBV10-2; D remains unclear. The germline V and J ends were trimmed by 5 bases and 0 bases, with 8 bases remaining between them. The CDR3 is 14 amino acids. Germline V gene data show CDR1 as WSHSY and CDR2 as SAAADI. The CDR3 loop reads CASSFSPSYNEQFF. CDR3 sequence (DNA): TGCGCCAGCAGTTTCTCGCCCTCCTACAATGAGCAGTTCTTC.

Remarks on this clonotype: This may come from a read error, since a much larger clone is one base off. CDR3 nucleotide sequence: TGTGCCGGCAGCTTAGGAGCACCGCAAGAGACCCAGTACTTC. Encoded protein: CAGSLGAPQETQYF. The chain links TRBV7-2 to TRBJ2-5; D uncertain. There are 14 residues in the CDR3. Germline V gene data show CDR1 as SGHTA and CDR2 as FQGNSA.

This clonotype was recorded many times. The chain carries TRBV10-3 and TRBJ2-1; TRBD2 agrees at 11 bases. Germline CDR1 is ENHRY and CDR2 is SYGVKD. Trimming removed 6 bases from V and 6 bases from J; junction bases left unmatched: 13. The length of the CDR3 is 17 residues. The CDR3 coding sequence is TGTGCCATCAGGATAGGGACTAGCGGATCGACTGGCAATGAGCAGTTCTTC. Residues: CAIRIGTSGSTGNEQFF.

This clonotype appeared a few times. This chain connects TRBV20-1 to TRBJ2-3, with unresolved D. CDR3 length: 13 residues. V was pared by 1 base and J by 2 bases, with 7 bases between. Germline V gene lookup returns CDR1 DFQATT and CDR2 SNEGSKA (reference sequence). CDR3 DNA sequence: TGCAGTGCTAGAGGGGTAGACACAGATACGCAGTATTTT. The encoded protein is CSARGVDTDTQYF.

This clonotype was seen many times. The V and J genes are TRBV7-2 and TRBJ1-3, with D unresolved. The V end was cut by 4 bases, the J end by 6 bases, with 7 bases between. CDR1 and CDR2 from the germline V gene are SGHTA and FQGNSA. The CDR3 has 12 amino acids. For the CDR3, the DNA is TGTGCCAGCAGCTCCTACCTAAACACCATATATTTT. This encodes CASSSYLNTIYF.

The sample holds many counts of this clonotype. The chain uses TRBV7-2 and TRBJ1-5, with D possibly being TRBD1 (5 bases). The V end was cut by 6 bases, the J end by 5 bases, with 14 bases between. The germline V gene has CDR1 SGHTA and CDR2 FQGNSA. This CDR3 region has 14 residues. CDR3 sequence reads: CASSHGGLDQPQHF. The DNA of the CDR3 is TGTGCCAGCAGTCATGGGGGTTTGGATCAGCCCCAGCATTTT. The full variable domain, in which reference TRBV7-2 and TRBJ1-5 provide the parts outside the CDR3, is GAGVSQSPSNKVTEKGKDVELRCDPISGHTALYWYRQSLGQGLEFLIYFQGNSAPDKSGLPSDRFSAERTGGSVSTLTIQRTQQEDSAVYLCASSHGGLDQPQHFGDGTRLSIL.

The V call is TRBV5-4, the J call TRBJ2-1, with 10 positions matching TRBD1. V was pared by 4 bases and J by 5 bases, with 12 bases of the junction left unmatched. The germline gives CDR1 SGHNT, CDR2 YYREEE (reference sequence). This CDR3 region has 17 residues. This chain's CDR3 is CASSLGARGQGHNEQFF. The CDR3 DNA reads as TGTGCCAGCAGCCTGGGGGCTCGGGGACAGGGGCACAATGAGCAGTTCTTC. Full variable domain (missing parts from reference TRBV5-4 and TRBJ2-1): ETGVTQSPTHLIKTRGQQVTLRCSSQSGHNTVSWYQQALGQGPQFIFQYYREEENGRGNFPPRFSGLQFPNYSSELNVNALELDDSALYLCASSLGARGQGHNEQFFGPGTRLTVL.

This clonotype has more than one count but fewer than ten. The rearrangement joins TRBV7-8 to TRBJ2-1; tentatively, D is TRBD1 or TRBD2 (5 bases each). The CDR3 spans 16 residues. V lost 0 bases and J lost 6, with 15 bases in between. The germline gives CDR1 SGHVS, CDR2 FQNEAQ. Here the CDR3 DNA reads TGTGCCAGCAGCTTAGCGGGTGGGGGAGTAGGCAATGAGCAGTTCTTC. It specifies CASSLAGGGVGNEQFF.

The chain carries TRBV6-2 or TRBV6-3 and TRBJ2-7; TRBD1 might be the D (6 bases). Germline V lookup: CDR1 MNHEY, CDR2 SVGEGT. Trimming took off 8 bases at V and 3 bases at J, with 11 bases between the two ends. The CDR3 consists of 12 residues. CDR3 DNA: TGTGCCAGCGGTGGACAGAGCTACGAGCAGTACGTC. The encoded protein is CASGGQSYEQYV.

The rearrangement uses TRBV9 and TRBJ1-5, with no clear D. CDR3 size: 16 residues. The germline gives CDR1 SGDLS, CDR2 YYNGEE. Trimming took 0 bases from V and 0 from J, leaving 10 bases between them. The DNA of the CDR3 is TGTGCCAGCAGCGTAGGGGTTGGGGATAGCAATCAGCCCCAGCATTTT. It encodes CASSVGVGDSNQPQHF.

This clonotype has a count of ten or more. This chain links TRBV18 with TRBJ1-1; D is possibly TRBD1 (6 bases). Trimming left V 8 bases short and J 1 base short, with 11 bases between. This CDR3 spans 13 amino acids. CDR1 and CDR2 from the germline V gene are KGHSH and LQKENI. In nucleotides, the CDR3 is TGTGCCAGCAGCCCCAGGGGGAACACTGAAGCTTTCTTT. Its protein is CASSPRGNTEAFF.

This clonotype was observed a handful of times. The J gene is TRBJ2-7, the V gene TRBV7-9; the D gene is possibly TRBD1 (6 bases). The CDR3 runs 14 residues. CDR1 SEHNR and CDR2 FQNEAQ come from the germline V gene (reference sequence). Between the trimmed V and J ends, which lost 7 bases and 1 base, there was a span of 14 bases. This CDR3 reads CASTLGQPSYEQYF. The DNA of the CDR3 is TGTGCCAGCACCTTGGGACAACCGTCCTACGAGCAGTACTTC. Filled out from reference TRBV7-9 and TRBJ2-7, the complete variable domain reads DTGVSQNPRHKITKRGQNVTFRCDPISEHNRLYWYRQTLGQGPEFLTYFQNEAQLEKSRLLSDRFSAERPKGSFSTLEIQRTEQGDSAMYLCASTLGQPSYEQYFGPGTRLTVT.

A note on this clonotype: A much larger clonotype is one base distant, so this may be a read error. This chain joins TRBV7-6 and TRBJ2-1; 9 nucleotides line up with TRBD2. Per germline, CDR1 SGHVS and CDR2 FNYEAQ. The CDR3 runs to 17 residues. The CDR3 loop reads CASSLALAGGLYNKQFF. The CDR3 DNA follows: TGTGCCAGCAGCTTAGCGCTCGCGGGAGGGCTTTACAATAAGCAGTTCTTC.

The chain has TRBV7-2 and TRBJ2-3; TRBD2 matches at 9 bases. There are 16 residues in the CDR3. CDR1 is SGHTA, CDR2 FQGNSA, per germline. Trimming took 4 bases from V and 4 from J; bases not matched to a gene: 9. The CDR3 bases are TGTGCCAGCAGCTCCCTTAGCGGGAGAGGGGCAGATACGCAGTATTTT. It codes for CASSSLSGRGADTQYF.

The V gene is TRBV14, the J gene TRBJ2-2, with unresolved D. CDR1 and CDR2 from the germline V gene are SGHDN and FVKESK. V was pared by 5 bases and J by 6 bases, with 4 bases between. The CDR3 contains 11 residues. As DNA, the CDR3 is TGTGCCAGCAGCGGGGCCGGGGAGCTGTTTTTT. Amino acids: CASSGAGELFF. Drawing the rest from reference TRBV14 and TRBJ2-2, the complete variable domain is EAGVTQFPSHSVIEKGQTVTLRCDPISGHDNLYWYRRVMGKEIKFLLHFVKESKQDESGMPNNRFLAERTGGTYSTLKVQPAELEDSGVYFCASSGAGELFFGEGSRLTVL.